Listed below are T cell receptor beta chains from one sample, sequenced in a study of blood T cell repertoires in COVID-19. Generated by immunoSEQ multiplex PCR, the TCRdb table keeps only in-frame clones and is missing some. The sample shows 210,000 or so clones, 75% to 90% of them seen only once. Sequencing input: PBMCs or T cells enriched from blood (not recorded which). The receptors shown here come from a woman in her 30s who had been exposed to COVID-19. CDR3s include the opening cysteine and the closing phenylalanine or tryptophan. A D gene is named only where the DNA matches it firmly. Size tells how often a clone was seen (once, few, many) or the class of an expanded clone, and some rows leave it out.

cdr3_nt,cdr3_aa,clone_size,v_call,d_call,j_call
TGTGCCAGCAGTCCGAGACAGGGCAGTCAGCCCCAGCATTTT,CASSPRQGSQPQHF,NA,TRBV27,TRBD1,TRBJ1-5
TGTGCCAGTCCTGGCGGGAATTACAATGAGCAGTTCTTC,CASPGGNYNEQFF,NA,TRBV19,NA,TRBJ2-1
TGTGCCAGCACCCGGGGGGGCCAATTGCAGTTCTTC,CASTRGGQLQFF,once,TRBV12-3/TRBV12-4,TRBD2,TRBJ2-1
TGTGCCAGCAGTAGGACAGGCACAGATACGCAGTATTTT,CASSRTGTDTQYF,NA,TRBV6-5,NA,TRBJ2-3
TGTGCCACCAGCAGGAGAGGAACCGGGGAGCTGTTTTTT,CATSRRGTGELFF,few,TRBV15,NA,TRBJ2-2
TGTGCCAGCAGCCAGGGGCTCGCCACCGGGGAGCTGTTTTTT,CASSQGLATGELFF,NA,TRBV3-1/TRBV3-2,NA,TRBJ2-2
TGTGCCAGCAGCCAAGTCGGCGGGGAGCTGTTTTTT,CASSQVGGELFF,NA,TRBV3-1/TRBV3-2,NA,TRBJ2-2
TGTGCCAGCAGCTTAGCAAGGCAGGGAAACACTGAAGCTTTCTTT,CASSLARQGNTEAFF,NA,TRBV11-2,NA,TRBJ1-1
TGTGCCAGCAGTGACACAGGGGGGACTACGCAGTATTTT,CASSDTGGTTQYF,NA,TRBV6-4,TRBD1,TRBJ2-3
TGTGCCTGGTCGGGAGATGAGCAGTTCTTC,CAWSGDEQFF,NA,TRBV30,NA,TRBJ2-1
TGTGCCAGCACCAAGACAGGAACTACTGGAAACACCATATATTTT,CASTKTGTTGNTIYF,NA,TRBV9,NA,TRBJ1-3
TGTGCCTGGAAGACTAGCGGGAGGGCACTGCCCTACAATGAGCAGTTCTTC,CAWKTSGRALPYNEQFF,NA,TRBV30,TRBD2,TRBJ2-1
TGTGCCAGCAGAAAAACAGGGTCAAACACCATATATTTT,CASRKTGSNTIYF,NA,TRBV9,NA,TRBJ1-3
TGTGCCAGCATCGGGGGGAGCTCCTACAATGAGCAGTTCTTC,CASIGGSSYNEQFF,NA,TRBV28,TRBD2,TRBJ2-1
TGTGCCAGCGACAGGGGACACTACGAGCAGTACTTC,CASDRGHYEQYF,NA,TRBV6-5,TRBD1,TRBJ2-7
TGTGCCAGCAGCTCGCGGGGGAATAATTCACCCCTCCACTTT,CASSSRGNNSPLHF,NA,TRBV11-2,NA,TRBJ1-6
TGCGCCAGCAGCCCACGAGGGACAGCTGAAGCTTTCTTT,CASSPRGTAEAFF,NA,TRBV5-1,TRBD1,TRBJ1-1
TGTGCCAGCAGCCATGGACTAGCGGGAGATGATGAGCAGTTCTTC,CASSHGLAGDDEQFF,NA,TRBV7-6,TRBD2,TRBJ2-1
TGTGCCAGCAGCTTAAATCCAGCGGGAGTGCCCGGGGAGCTGTTTTTT,CASSLNPAGVPGELFF,NA,TRBV7-3,TRBD2,TRBJ2-2
TGTGCCAGCAGCACCCGGGGGGACCAAGAGACCCAGTACTTC,CASSTRGDQETQYF,few,TRBV5-5,TRBD2,TRBJ2-5
TGTGCCAGCAGTCCGACAGGGTCCGGAAACACCATATATTTT,CASSPTGSGNTIYF,NA,TRBV6-5,TRBD1,TRBJ1-3
TGTGCCAGCAGCCCCCCAGGAGGCGACACCGGGGAGCTGTTTTTT,CASSPPGGDTGELFF,NA,TRBV7-9,NA,TRBJ2-2
TGTGCCGGCGCCAAACAGGGGAGCTCCTACGAGCAGTACTTC,CAGAKQGSSYEQYF,NA,TRBV30,TRBD1,TRBJ2-7
TGTGCCAGCAGCTTGGGGACTAAGACCTACGAGCAGTACTTC,CASSLGTKTYEQYF,NA,TRBV5-6,NA,TRBJ2-7
TGTGCCAGCAGTCAGCGTGGTAGCGGTGTCTACGAGCAGTACTTC,CASSQRGSGVYEQYF,NA,TRBV27,NA,TRBJ2-7
TGCAGCGTGGGACAGGGGAGCTACGAGCAGTACTTC,CSVGQGSYEQYF,NA,TRBV29-1,TRBD1,TRBJ2-7
TGTGCCAGCAGCGTAGAGGCAGGATCCGAGCAGTACTTC,CASSVEAGSEQYF,NA,TRBV9,NA,TRBJ2-7
TGTGCCAGTAGTATCCTAGGGACAGGCATCGGCAATCAGCCCCAGCATTTT,CASSILGTGIGNQPQHF,few,TRBV19,TRBD1,TRBJ1-5
TGTGCCAGCAGCTTAAGGGGCCAGTACTCGAACACTGAAGCTTTCTTT,CASSLRGQYSNTEAFF,few,TRBV7-2,NA,TRBJ1-1
TGTGCCAGTAGAAGGACAGGGGGACAGAGCTATGGCTACACCTTC,CASRRTGGQSYGYTF,once,TRBV19,TRBD1,TRBJ1-2
TGTGCCAGCAGCTTTGAGGACAGGGGGTACACCGGGGAGCTGTTTTTT,CASSFEDRGYTGELFF,NA,TRBV7-3,TRBD1,TRBJ2-2
TGCGCCAGCAGCTGGGACAACCAAGGGACTGAAGCTTTCTTT,CASSWDNQGTEAFF,NA,TRBV5-1,NA,TRBJ1-1
TGTGCCAGTACTAACAGGGCTCCTCAGCCCCAGCATTTT,CASTNRAPQPQHF,NA,TRBV19,NA,TRBJ1-5
TGTGCCTGGTCCCGAGGGGGCTTTGGCTACACCTTC,CAWSRGGFGYTF,NA,TRBV30,TRBD1,TRBJ1-2
TGTGCCAGCAGCCAAGGGACAGGGGTGGCTGAAGCTTTCTTT,CASSQGTGVAEAFF,NA,TRBV3-1/TRBV3-2,TRBD1,TRBJ1-1
TGTGCCAGCAGCTCCCGCTGGGGGACAGGGCACAATCAGCCCCAGCATTTT,CASSSRWGTGHNQPQHF,NA,TRBV5-6,TRBD1,TRBJ1-5
TGTGCCAGCAGCCCGGGGGGGACAGGGGGCTATGGCTACACCTTC,CASSPGGTGGYGYTF,NA,TRBV11-2,TRBD1,TRBJ1-2
TGTGCCAGCAGCTTCCAGGGGGCCGGGGAGCTGTTTTTT,CASSFQGAGELFF,NA,TRBV11-3,TRBD1,TRBJ2-2
TGTGCCAGCAGCCAAGATCGACTATACCAAGAGACCCAGTACTTC,CASSQDRLYQETQYF,NA,TRBV3-1/TRBV3-2,NA,TRBJ2-5
TGTGCCAGCAGTCGCCTAGCGGGGACCTACGAGCAGTACTTC,CASSRLAGTYEQYF,NA,TRBV2,TRBD2,TRBJ2-7
TGTGCCAGTAGTATGAGTTATCCGGGCAGGGTACTGAGCTCCTATAATTCACCCCTCCACTTT,CASSMSYPGRVLSSYNSPLHF,NA,TRBV19,NA,TRBJ1-6
TGTGCCAGCATGACTGGGTCCTCACCCCTCCACTTT,CASMTGSSPLHF,once,TRBV6-5,NA,TRBJ1-6
TGCAGCGTCGTCAGGCAGGGGACACTAGCCAAAAACATTCAGTACTTC,CSVVRQGTLAKNIQYF,NA,TRBV29-1,NA,TRBJ2-4
TGTGCCAGCAGCGAGTACCCCTACAATGAGCAGTTCTTC,CASSEYPYNEQFF,NA,TRBV6-4,NA,TRBJ2-1
TGTGCCAGCAGCCAAGTGCCGGGAGGGCGCGGGGCAGATACGCAGTATTTT,CASSQVPGGRGADTQYF,few,TRBV4-2,TRBD2,TRBJ2-3
TGTGCCAGCAGCCCAGGGACTAGCGTCTACAATGAGCAGTTCTTC,CASSPGTSVYNEQFF,few,TRBV11-1,TRBD2,TRBJ2-1
TGTGCCATCAGTGAAGGCGGGATAACTGAAGCTTTCTTT,CAISEGGITEAFF,NA,TRBV10-3,NA,TRBJ1-1
TGCGCCAGCAGCCCTCCCGGGGGGGATACGACTATTGAAGCTTTCTTT,CASSPPGGDTTIEAFF,NA,TRBV4-1,NA,TRBJ1-1
TGTGCCAGCAGCTTGGGCAGAGGGAACATTCAGTACTTC,CASSLGRGNIQYF,NA,TRBV5-6,NA,TRBJ2-4
TGTGCCAGTAGTATAGACTTCGCCGGACAGGGGCGATACGAGCAGTACTTC,CASSIDFAGQGRYEQYF,NA,TRBV19,TRBD1,TRBJ2-7
TGCGCCAGCAGCTCGGGACTAGCGGGAGGGGCAGCGGGCAATGAGCAGTTCTTC,CASSSGLAGGAAGNEQFF,once,TRBV5-1,TRBD2,TRBJ2-1
TGTGCCTGGAGTTGGTCGGGAGTTGTCACCGGGGAGCTGTTTTTT,CAWSWSGVVTGELFF,NA,TRBV30,NA,TRBJ2-2
TGTGCCAGCAGTAAGGACAGGACCCTCTATGGCTACACCTTC,CASSKDRTLYGYTF,NA,TRBV6-5,TRBD1,TRBJ1-2
TGTGCCAGCAGCCACTACTCCGGGGTCCAAGAGACCCAGTACTTC,CASSHYSGVQETQYF,once,TRBV14,NA,TRBJ2-5
TGTGCCAGCAGTTTGGGAGCACCCCTCCACTTT,CASSLGAPLHF,NA,TRBV28,NA,TRBJ1-6